This is a list of T cell receptor beta chains from one sample in a study of STAT5B mutations in CD4+ large granular lymphocyte leukemia. The protocol was immunoSEQ multiplex PCR, while the TCRdb copy is restricted to in-frame clones and leaves out a portion. The table lists 32,000 or so clones, 70% to 85% of them singletons. What was sequenced was CD4+ T cells from blood buffy coats. These TCRs come from a human donor in good health. The CDR3 runs from the conserved cysteine through the conserved F or W. The D gene is left open where the match is weak. Where a row states a size, it is once, few, many or the class of an expanded clone; other rows omit it.

cdr3_nt	cdr3_aa	v_call	d_call	j_call	clone_size
TGTGCCAGTTTAACAGGGAACTATGGCTACACCTTC	CASLTGNYGYTF	TRBV28	NA	TRBJ1-2	NA
TGTGCCAGCAGTTCAAATATCAGGGGAGGGTACAATGAGCAGTTCTTC	CASSSNIRGGYNEQFF	TRBV28	NA	TRBJ2-1	once
TGTGCCAGTAGTGCCCGGACAGGGGGAGGCAATCAGCCCCAGCATTTT	CASSARTGGGNQPQHF	TRBV19	TRBD1	TRBJ1-5	NA
TGTGCCAGCGGGCGACCCGACGGGGGGAAGCAGTACTTC	CASGRPDGGKQYF	TRBV7-9	TRBD2	TRBJ2-5	NA
TGTGCCAGCAGCCCGGCTAGAGGCGAGCAGTACTTC	CASSPARGEQYF	TRBV7-9	NA	TRBJ2-7	once
TGCGCCAGCAGCTTAGGGAGGCTAGCCAAAAACATTCAGTACTTC	CASSLGRLAKNIQYF	TRBV5-1	NA	TRBJ2-4	NA
TGTGCCAGCAGGACGGGTCTTATCTCTGGGGCCAACGTCCTGACTTTC	CASRTGLISGANVLTF	TRBV6-6	NA	TRBJ2-6	NA
TGTGCCAGCAGCCACCAAACCTTAGGACAGTACTTC	CASSHQTLGQYF	TRBV14	NA	TRBJ2-7	NA
TGTGCCAGCAGCTTTTGGCGCACAGATACGCAGTATTTT	CASSFWRTDTQYF	TRBV11-2	NA	TRBJ2-3	NA
TGCGCCAGCAGCGGGACAAGAATGAACACTGAAGCTTTCTTT	CASSGTRMNTEAFF	TRBV5-1	NA	TRBJ1-1	NA
TGCGCCAGCAGCTTGGAAAACACAGATACGCAGTATTTT	CASSLENTDTQYF	TRBV5-1	NA	TRBJ2-3	once
TGTGCCAGCAGTCCATTAGAGGATCTCACTGAAGCTTTCTTT	CASSPLEDLTEAFF	TRBV7-2	NA	TRBJ1-1	NA
TGTGCCAGCAGACCTAGCGGGGGCAGGGATACGCAGTATTTT	CASRPSGGRDTQYF	TRBV2	TRBD2	TRBJ2-3	NA
TGTGCCAGCAGCTTGGAGGGCAGGGGGAGCGACACTGAAGCTTTCTTT	CASSLEGRGSDTEAFF	TRBV5-4	TRBD1	TRBJ1-1	NA
TGTGCCATCAGTGTTAGTGGGACTAGCGGGGGCAAGTCCTACGAGCAGTACTTC	CAISVSGTSGGKSYEQYF	TRBV10-3	TRBD2	TRBJ2-7	NA
TGTGCCAGCTCGCGGCAGGGGACCTACGAGCAGTACTTC	CASSRQGTYEQYF	TRBV14	NA	TRBJ2-7	NA
TGTGCCAGCAGTGAGGGCAGGGTCTACGAGCAGTACTTC	CASSEGRVYEQYF	TRBV2	NA	TRBJ2-7	once
TGTGCCAGCAGCTTAGTGGCAGGGAGGGATACGCAGTATTTT	CASSLVAGRDTQYF	TRBV7-9	NA	TRBJ2-3	NA
TGTGCCAGCAGCTTAGGCCCGGGCAACTATGGCTACACCTTC	CASSLGPGNYGYTF	TRBV7-9	NA	TRBJ1-2	NA
TGTGCCAGCAGCCTCCCCGGGGCCGGGGAGCTGTTTTTT	CASSLPGAGELFF	TRBV14	NA	TRBJ2-2	few
TGTGCCAGCAGCTTAGGAAGGGCAGCGAACACCGGGGAGCTGTTTTTT	CASSLGRAANTGELFF	TRBV7-7	NA	TRBJ2-2	NA